This TCR beta chain was found in a study of blood T cell repertoires in COVID-19 (dated by TCRdb to about 2020). About the study as a whole: The collaborator samples originated in the United States, Italy and Spain and spanned the acute and convalescent phases of COVID-19. The sample metadata nearly always contained a de-identified subject ID, COVID-19 status, age in years and sex. HLA class I and class II types, where available, came from metadata supplied by the sample provider rather than from assay-based typing. Subjects who had been exposed to COVID-19, were actively infected with it, or had recovered from it provided the deeply sampled blood TCRbeta repertoires that made up the dataset. The prospective study material was composed of cDNA or gDNA derived from T cells, B-cell-depleted T cells, or PBMCs. The repertoires were released in a freely available public database intended as a resource for research on the immune response to SARS-CoV-2. Samples came from the ongoing ImmuneRACE study (first 160 participants) plus 1,254 subjects from 6 global collaborators. Study-wide conclusions, independent of this receptor: Clinical and demographic metadata were provided uncurated, with the amount varying by source and participant.

About this clone: It lacks a known antigen. Base-call qualities are not available, and no considerably larger clone is one nucleotide away.

The immunoSEQ Assay, a bias-controlled multiplex PCR, was used to amplify TCRbeta CDR3 regions from genomic DNA. In the authors' own workflow: The number of nucleated cells in each sample was estimated from the amplification of reference gene primers within the assay. To quantify the absolute abundance of each unique TCRbeta CDR3 rearrangement, sequence reads were collapsed and filtered. For each sample, productive Simpson clonality was calculated by taking the square root of Simpson's diversity index across productive rearrangements. TCRdb mirrors the immuneACCESS table, restricted to in-frame sequences. Some clones are absent from its copies; in checked studies, under half trace to an unresolved V gene, and the reason for the others is unknown. V, J and clone size are taken as reported in that table, and D and trimming were inferred from the DNA itself. This sample has some 700,000 clones in its table, and around 89% of those were observed once. In total, the top ten clones hold roughly 0.25% of the sample.

Each collaborating institution followed its own protocols to collect whole blood in K2EDTA tubes. For TCRbeta analysis, collaborators shipped samples in one of three forms: frozen whole blood, isolated PBMCs, or DNA extracted from either of those sample types. From the germline V gene (reference sequence), CDR1 is DFQATT and CDR2 is SNEGSKA. Trimming removed 5 bases from V and 6 bases from J; the gene matches leave 4 bases unexplained. From cysteine to phenylalanine, the CDR3 is 11 amino acids long. The DNA shown is the 33-base CDR3, in frame from base 1. The rearrangement combines TRBV20-1 with TRBJ2-7; TRBD1 lines up with 7 middle nucleotides. The receptor's source is a young woman with acute or convalescent COVID-19. The sequenced material came from peripheral blood. The DNA is TGCAGTGCTCTTGGACAGGTCGAGCAGTACTTC. Its protein reads: CSALGQVEQYF.